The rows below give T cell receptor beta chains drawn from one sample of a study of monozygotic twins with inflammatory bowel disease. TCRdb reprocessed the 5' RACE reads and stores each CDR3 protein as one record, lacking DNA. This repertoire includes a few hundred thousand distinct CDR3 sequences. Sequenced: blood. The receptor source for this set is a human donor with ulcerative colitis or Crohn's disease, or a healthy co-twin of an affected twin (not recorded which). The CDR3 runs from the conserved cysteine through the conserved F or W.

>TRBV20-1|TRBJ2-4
CSANSPSLAKNIQYF
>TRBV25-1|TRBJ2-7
CASSVGRYGHEQYF
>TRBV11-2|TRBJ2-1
CASSLQRGGLNEQFF
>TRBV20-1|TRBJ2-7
CSARAVGRSSYEQYF
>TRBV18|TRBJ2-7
CASSPPAFSYEQYF
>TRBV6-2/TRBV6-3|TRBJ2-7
CASSYMGTSGLSYEQYF
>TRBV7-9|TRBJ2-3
CASSFARVTDTQYF
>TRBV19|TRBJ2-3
CASSIQASTDTQYF
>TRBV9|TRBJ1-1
CASSVDGGWGTEAFF
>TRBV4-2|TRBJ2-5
CASSQDIIQTQYF
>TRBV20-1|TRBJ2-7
CSARERGPAGVTYEQYF
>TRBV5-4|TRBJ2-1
CASSPLGQGKQFF
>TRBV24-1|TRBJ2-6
CATQGGWTGANVLTF
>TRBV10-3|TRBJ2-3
CAISESKRGGPDTQYF
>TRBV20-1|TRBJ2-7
CSARVRNYEQYF
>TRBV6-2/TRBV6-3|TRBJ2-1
CASSTGLGTYNEQFF
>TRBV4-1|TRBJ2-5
CASSQEPGLAFQETQYF
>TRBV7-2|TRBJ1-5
CASSRQGANQPQHF
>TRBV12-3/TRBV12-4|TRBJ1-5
CASSFRGGQPQHF
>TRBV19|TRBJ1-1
CASSTSHQNTEAFF
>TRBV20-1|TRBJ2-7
CSAKPSGVISYEQYF
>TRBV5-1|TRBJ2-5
CASSPGAVRETQYF
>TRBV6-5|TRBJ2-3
CASSYEGGSTDTQYF
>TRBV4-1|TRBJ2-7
CASSPDRTGSLEQYF
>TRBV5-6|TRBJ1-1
CASSWNGLSGTEAFF
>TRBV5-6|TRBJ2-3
CASSLEWGSDTQYF
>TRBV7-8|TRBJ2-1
CASFPFVRDRAYNEQFF
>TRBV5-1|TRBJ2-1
CASSLGPPGEQFF
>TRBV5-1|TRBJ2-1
CASGTLGGGVFNEQFF
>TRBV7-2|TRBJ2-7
CASSLGGGARGEQYF
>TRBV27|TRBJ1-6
CASSSRDGWNSALHF
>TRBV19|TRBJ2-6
CASSMRTGTSGANVLTF
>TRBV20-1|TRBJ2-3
CSARSAGGWTDTQYF
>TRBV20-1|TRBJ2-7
CSASRTGIVYEQYF
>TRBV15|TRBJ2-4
CATSREGGGGFAKNIQYF
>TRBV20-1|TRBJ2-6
CSARPPTGRSGANVLTF
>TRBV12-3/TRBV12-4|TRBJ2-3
CASRERGLTDTQYF
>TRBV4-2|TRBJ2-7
CASSRETSGAYEQYF
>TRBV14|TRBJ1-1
CASSQDLGTGVMNTEAFF
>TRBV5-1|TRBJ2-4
CASSLEVRNIQYF
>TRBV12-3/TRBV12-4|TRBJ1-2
CASSLKGRLGGYTF
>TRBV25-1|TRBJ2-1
CASSSFDEQFF
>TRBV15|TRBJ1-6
CATSTSGGPSYNSPLHF
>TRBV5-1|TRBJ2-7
CASSMPMGQGRYEQYF
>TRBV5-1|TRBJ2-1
CASSLAEEGAFGQFF
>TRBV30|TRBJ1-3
CAWSVLGTSGNTIYF
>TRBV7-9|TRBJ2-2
CASSFPVVGFDTGELFF
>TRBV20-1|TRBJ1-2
CSANTLWTGSNYGYTF
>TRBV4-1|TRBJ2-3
CASSHLQGQGAGDTQYF
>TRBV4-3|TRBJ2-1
CASSQVGTYNEQFF
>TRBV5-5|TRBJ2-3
CASSPGTSGGISDTQYF
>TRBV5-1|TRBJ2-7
CASSLGVTASYEQYF
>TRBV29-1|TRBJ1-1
CSVEEARRTEAFF
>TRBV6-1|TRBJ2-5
CATRASRQQQETQYF
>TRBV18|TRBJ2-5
CASSRGAGGHQETQYF
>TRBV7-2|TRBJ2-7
CASSSQAGLSYEQYF
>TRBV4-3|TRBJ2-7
CASSQDRDRGYEQYF
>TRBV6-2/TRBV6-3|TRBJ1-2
CASSYTGRWIYGYTF
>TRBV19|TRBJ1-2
CASSSLPGTPLSTTF